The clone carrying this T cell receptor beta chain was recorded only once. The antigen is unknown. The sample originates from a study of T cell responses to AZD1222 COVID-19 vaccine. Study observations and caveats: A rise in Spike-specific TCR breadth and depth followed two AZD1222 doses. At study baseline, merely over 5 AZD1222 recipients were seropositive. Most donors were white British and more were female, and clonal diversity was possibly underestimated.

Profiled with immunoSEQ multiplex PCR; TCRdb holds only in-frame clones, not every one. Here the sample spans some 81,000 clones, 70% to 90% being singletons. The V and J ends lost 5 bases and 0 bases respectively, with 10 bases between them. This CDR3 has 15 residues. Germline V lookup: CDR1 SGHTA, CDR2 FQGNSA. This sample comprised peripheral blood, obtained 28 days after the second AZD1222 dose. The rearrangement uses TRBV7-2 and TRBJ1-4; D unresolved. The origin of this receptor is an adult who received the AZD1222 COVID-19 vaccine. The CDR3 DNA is TGTGCCAGCAGCGCCTCAATTGCAACTAATGAAAAACTGTTTTTT. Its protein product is CASSASIATNEKLFF. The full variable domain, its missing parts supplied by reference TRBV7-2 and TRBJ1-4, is GAGVSQSPSNKVTEKGKDVELRCDPISGHTALYWYRQSLGQGLEFLIYFQGNSAPDKSGLPSDRFSAERTGGSVSTLTIQRTQQEDSAVYLCASSASIATNEKLFFGSGTQLSVL.